This T cell receptor (beta chain) was recovered during a study of blood T cell repertoires in COVID-19 (dated by TCRdb to between 2020 and 2021). Some background on the complete study: The collaborator samples originated in the United States, Italy and Spain and spanned the acute and convalescent phases of COVID-19. Where available, HLA class I and class II types were taken from metadata supplied by the sample provider and were not determined by assay-based typing. The dataset comprised deeply sampled blood TCRbeta repertoires from subjects exposed to, actively infected with, or recovered from COVID-19. The samples were drawn from two sources: the first 160 participants of the ongoing ImmuneRACE study, and fewer than 1,500 subjects contributed by 6 global collaborators. The repertoires were released in a freely available public database intended as a resource for research on the immune response to SARS-CoV-2. The prospective study material was composed of cDNA or gDNA derived from T cells, B-cell-depleted T cells, or PBMCs. Sample metadata almost always included a de-identified subject ID, COVID-19 status, age in years and sex.

A note on this clone: The antigen it recognizes is unknown. No much larger clone is present one base from it, and per-base qualities are unavailable.

Overall study results and their limits: How much clinical and demographic metadata was included differed by source and by participant, and the metadata was provided uncurated.

TCRbeta CDR3 regions were amplified from genomic DNA by means of the immunoSEQ Assay, a bias-controlled multiplex PCR. In the source study's methods: The number of nucleated cells in each sample was estimated by amplification of reference gene primers within the assay. Sequence reads were collapsed and filtered to measure the absolute abundance of every unique TCRbeta CDR3 rearrangement. Productive Simpson clonality was computed per sample as the square root of Simpson's diversity index over productive rearrangements. TCRdb re-hosts the immuneACCESS table, in-frame sequences only. Its copies lack some clones; in the studies checked, an unresolved V gene accounts for under half of them, and the cause for the rest is not known. Clonal size and the V and J genes are those of that table, whereas D and trimming came from the DNA. This sample holds roughly 190,000 clones; around four fifths were observed only once. The ten most abundant clones make up less than 3.5% of the sample.

The collaborating institutions used their own protocols to collect whole blood in K2EDTA tubes. For TCRbeta analysis, collaborators shipped samples as frozen whole blood, isolated PBMCs, or DNA extracted from either of those sample types. Trimming costs V 2 bases and J 3 bases, and their ends lie 7 bases apart. Counted from cysteine to phenylalanine, this CDR3 has 13 amino acids. The sequence is cut down to CDR3 DNA, 39 bases in frame from base 1. Based on the germline V gene (reference sequence), the CDR1 and CDR2 sequences are MNHEY and SMNVEV. The receptor was derived from a man aged 50 to 59 with active or convalescent COVID-19. The V and J genes are TRBV27 and TRBJ1-1, and perhaps TRBD1 as D gene, on 6 matching bases. Sequenced: peripheral blood. The CDR3 loop reads CASSLAGDTEAFF. The nucleotides are TGTGCCAGCAGTTTAGCAGGGGACACTGAAGCTTTCTTT.